The 5 T cell receptor beta chains below all came from one sample that was sequenced in a study of CD8 T cells in ankylosing spondylitis. General study findings and limits: Seemingly distinctive of ankylosing spondylitis blood was a TCR beta motif formed by eight highly homologous variants.

These receptors' targets are unknown. Via MiXCR, TCRdb re-called the 5' RACE reads, giving one row per CDR3 protein. The sample contains about 540,000 distinct CDR3 sequences, roughly 13% of which appear only once. The sequencing input was blood, either unsorted or a sorted T cell fraction (not recorded which). These receptors were taken from a male donor with ankylosing spondylitis.

The chain employs TRBV9 and TRBJ1-2; D is perhaps TRBD1 (5 bases). The V gene lost 4 bases and the J gene lost 8 bases, with 18 bases spanning the gap. There are 14 residues in the CDR3. Germline CDR1 is SGDLS and CDR2 is YYNGEE. The CDR3 spells CASSLSLGGKGYTF. CDR3 coding DNA: TGTGCCAGCAGCCTGTCCCTGGGGGGGAAAGGCTACACCTTC.

Comments on this clonotype: A much larger clone lies a single base off, so this may be a read error. The genes are TRBV5-6 and TRBJ1-2; 7 bases are shared with TRBD1. With 4 bases clipped from V and 4 bases from J, the junction kept 4 bases outside the gene matches. Germline loops: CDR1 SGHDT, CDR2 YYEEEE. The CDR3 contains 13 residues. This chain's CDR3 is CASSQGQIYGYTF. Written as DNA, the CDR3 is TGTGCCAGCAGCCAGGGACAGATCTATGGCTACACCTTC.

This clonotype was recorded at least ten times. The chain has TRBV11-2 and TRBJ2-1; 8 bases are shared with TRBD2. The CDR3 loop spans 12 amino acids. J lost 15 bases, V lost 2 bases, and 6 bases had no gene match. From germline, CDR1 is SGHAT and CDR2 FQNNGV. CDR3 protein: CASSLSGSWAFF. Here the CDR3 DNA reads TGTGCCAGCAGCTTAAGCGGGAGCTGGGCGTTCTTC.

This clonotype was counted only a few times. CDR3 DNA sequence: TGTGCCATCAGTGAAGGCCAACGGAGCTACACCTTC. It encodes CAISEGQRSYTF. The chain joins TRBV10-3 to TRBJ1-2; D ambiguous. CDR1 is ENHRY, CDR2 SYGVKD, per germline. The CDR3 loop spans 12 amino acids. Trimming shortened V by 3 bases and J by 9 bases, and 11 bases separated the two germline ends.

The chain links TRBV3-1 to TRBJ1-1; no reliable D call. Germline loops: CDR1 LGHDT, CDR2 YNNKEL (reference sequence). The CDR3 is 14 residues long. V lost 0 bases, J lost 1 base, and 6 bases lay in between. In nucleotides, the CDR3 is TGTGCCAGCAGCCAAGAGATAGGGAACACTGAAGCTTTCTTT. This gives the protein CASSQEIGNTEAFF.